This T cell receptor beta chain appears in the sequencing data of a study of blood T cell repertoires in COVID-19. About the study: Nucleic acid was either cDNA or gDNA, and it came from T cells, B-cell-depleted T cells, or PBMCs.

Profiled with immunoSEQ multiplex PCR; TCRdb holds only in-frame clones, not every one. The sample has about 190,000 clones, around 79% seen once; the top ten hold around 12%. The V and J ends lost 2 bases and 1 base respectively, with 15 bases between them. The CDR3 is 16 residues long. The germline CDR1 and CDR2 sequences are MNHNS and SASEGT. Sequencing was carried out using peripheral blood. The chain uses TRBV6-1 and TRBJ2-7, with D perhaps matching TRBD1 (6 bases). This clonotype was obtained from a woman in her forties or fifties with acute or convalescent COVID-19. For the CDR3, the DNA is TGTGCCAGCAGTGAAAAAGAGGGGGACGGATCCTACGAGCAGTACTTC. Amino acids: CASSEKEGDGSYEQYF.